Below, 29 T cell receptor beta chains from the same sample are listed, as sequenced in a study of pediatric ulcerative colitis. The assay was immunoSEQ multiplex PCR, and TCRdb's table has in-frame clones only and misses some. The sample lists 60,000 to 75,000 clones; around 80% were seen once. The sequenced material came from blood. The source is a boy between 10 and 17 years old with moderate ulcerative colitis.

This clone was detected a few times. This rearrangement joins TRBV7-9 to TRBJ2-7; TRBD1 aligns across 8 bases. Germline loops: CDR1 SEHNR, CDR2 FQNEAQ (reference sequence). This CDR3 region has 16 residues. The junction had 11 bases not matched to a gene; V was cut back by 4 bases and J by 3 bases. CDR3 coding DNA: TGTGCCAGCAGCTCACCCCCCGGGACAGGTGACTACGAGCAGTACTTC. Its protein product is CASSSPPGTGDYEQYF.

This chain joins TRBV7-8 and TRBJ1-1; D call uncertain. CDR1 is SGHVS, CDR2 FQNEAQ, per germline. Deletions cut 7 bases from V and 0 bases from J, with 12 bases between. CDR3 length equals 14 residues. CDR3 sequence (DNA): TGTGCCAGCACTCCTCGAGGAATGAACACTGAAGCTTTCTTT. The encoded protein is CASTPRGMNTEAFF.

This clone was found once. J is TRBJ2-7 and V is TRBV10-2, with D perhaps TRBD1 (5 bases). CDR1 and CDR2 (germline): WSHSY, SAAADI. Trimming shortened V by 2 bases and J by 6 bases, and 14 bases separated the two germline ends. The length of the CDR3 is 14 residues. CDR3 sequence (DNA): TGCGCCAGCAGTGAGAGGGGTCCCCTGAGCGAGCAGTACTTC. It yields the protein CASSERGPLSEQYF.

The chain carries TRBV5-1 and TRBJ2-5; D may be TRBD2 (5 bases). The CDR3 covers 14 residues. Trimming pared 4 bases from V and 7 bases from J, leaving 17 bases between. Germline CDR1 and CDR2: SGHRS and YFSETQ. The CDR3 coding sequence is TGCGCCAGCAGCGGGGAGAGGGCCGTGGGGACCCAGTACTTC. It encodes CASSGERAVGTQYF.

The DNA for the CDR3 is TGTGCCAGCAGCTTAGACTGGGGGGAGGCTTTCTTT. Translation: CASSLDWGEAFF. The rearrangement joins TRBV7-2 to TRBJ1-1, with a possible D match to TRBD1 (5 bases). Trimming took 1 base from V and 11 from J, leaving 11 bases between them. Germline V gene lookup returns CDR1 SGHTA and CDR2 FQGNSA. The CDR3 consists of 12 residues.

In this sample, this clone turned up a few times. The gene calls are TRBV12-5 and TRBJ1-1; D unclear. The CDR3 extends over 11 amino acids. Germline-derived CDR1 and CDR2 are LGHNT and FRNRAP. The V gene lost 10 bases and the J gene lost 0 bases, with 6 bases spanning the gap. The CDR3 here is CATRVNTEAFF. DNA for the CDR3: TGTGCTACAAGAGTGAACACTGAAGCTTTCTTT.

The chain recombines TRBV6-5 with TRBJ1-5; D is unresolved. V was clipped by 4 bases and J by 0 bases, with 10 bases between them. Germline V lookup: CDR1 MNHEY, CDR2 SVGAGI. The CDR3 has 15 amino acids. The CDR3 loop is CASSFSGNSNQPQHF. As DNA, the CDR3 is TGTGCCAGCAGTTTCTCCGGGAATAGCAATCAGCCCCAGCATTTT.

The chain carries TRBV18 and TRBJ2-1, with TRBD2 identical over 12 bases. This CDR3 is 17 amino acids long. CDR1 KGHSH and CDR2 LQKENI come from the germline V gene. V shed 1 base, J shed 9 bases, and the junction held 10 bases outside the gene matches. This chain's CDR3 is CASSPLGLAGLQGEQFF. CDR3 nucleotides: TGTGCCAGCTCACCACTAGGACTAGCGGGGCTACAAGGTGAGCAGTTCTTC.

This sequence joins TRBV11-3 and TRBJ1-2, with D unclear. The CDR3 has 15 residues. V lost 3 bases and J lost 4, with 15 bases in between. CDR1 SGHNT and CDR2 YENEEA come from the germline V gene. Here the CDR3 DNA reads TGTGCCAGCAGCTTGCCGGGCCCTCGGGCCTATGGCTACACCTTC. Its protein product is CASSLPGPRAYGYTF.

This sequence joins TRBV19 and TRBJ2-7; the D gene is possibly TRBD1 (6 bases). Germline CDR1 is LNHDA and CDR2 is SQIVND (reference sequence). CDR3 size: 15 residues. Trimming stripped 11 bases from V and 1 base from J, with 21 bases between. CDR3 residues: CASVAGRGVSYEQYF. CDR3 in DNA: TGTGCCTCAGTAGCCGGCAGGGGAGTATCCTACGAGCAGTACTTC.

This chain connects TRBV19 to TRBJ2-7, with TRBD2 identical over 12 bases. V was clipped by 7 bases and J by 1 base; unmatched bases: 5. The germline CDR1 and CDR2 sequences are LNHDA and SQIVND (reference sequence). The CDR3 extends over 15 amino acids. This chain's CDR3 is CASTKLAGGSYEQYF. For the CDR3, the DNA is TGTGCCAGTACAAAACTAGCGGGGGGTTCCTACGAGCAGTACTTC.

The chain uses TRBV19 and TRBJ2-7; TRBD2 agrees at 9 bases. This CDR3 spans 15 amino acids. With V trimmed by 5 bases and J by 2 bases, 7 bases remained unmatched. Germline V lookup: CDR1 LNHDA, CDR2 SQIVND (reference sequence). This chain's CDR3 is CASSPRTSVAYEQYF. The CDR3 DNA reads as TGTGCCAGTAGTCCGCGGACTAGCGTGGCCTACGAGCAGTACTTC.

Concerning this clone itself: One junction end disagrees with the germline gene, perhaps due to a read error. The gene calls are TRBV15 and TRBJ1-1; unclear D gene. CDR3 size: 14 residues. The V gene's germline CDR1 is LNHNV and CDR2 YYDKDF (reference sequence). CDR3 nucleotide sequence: TGTGCCACCAGCAGAGATTTAACGAACCCTGAAGCTTTCTTT. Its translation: CATSRDLTNPEAFF.

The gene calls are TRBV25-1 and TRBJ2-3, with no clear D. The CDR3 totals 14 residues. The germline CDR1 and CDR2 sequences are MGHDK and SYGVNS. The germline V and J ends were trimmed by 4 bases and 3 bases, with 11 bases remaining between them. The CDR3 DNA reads TGTGCCAGCAGTGGTAGGGTGGGGACAGATACGCAGTATTTT. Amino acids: CASSGRVGTDTQYF.

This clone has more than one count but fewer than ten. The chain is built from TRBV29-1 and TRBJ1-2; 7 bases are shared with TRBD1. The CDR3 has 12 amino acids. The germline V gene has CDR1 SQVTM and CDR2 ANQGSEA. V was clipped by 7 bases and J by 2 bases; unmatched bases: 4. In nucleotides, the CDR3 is TGCAGCGGGTACAGGGGCAACTATGGCTACACCTTC. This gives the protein CSGYRGNYGYTF.

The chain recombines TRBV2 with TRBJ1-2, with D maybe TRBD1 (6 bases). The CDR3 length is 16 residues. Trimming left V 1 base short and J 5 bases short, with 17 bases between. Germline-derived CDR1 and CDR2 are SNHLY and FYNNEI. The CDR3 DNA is TGTGCCAGCAGTGAAGACACCCCAGGGGCCTCGTATGGCTACACCTTC. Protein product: CASSEDTPGASYGYTF.

This chain's CDR3 is CASSPGQGIYGYTF. The CDR3 coding sequence is TGTGCCAGCAGCCCGGGGCAGGGTATCTATGGCTACACCTTC. The V gene is TRBV4-2, the J gene TRBJ1-2, with D tentatively TRBD1 (5 bases). V shed 4 bases and J shed 4 bases, with 13 bases lying between them. The CDR3 loop spans 14 amino acids. The germline gives CDR1 LGHNA, CDR2 YNFKEQ.

CDR3 nucleotide sequence: TGTGCCAGCAGTGGGTTAACATCCTCGGCCCGATCACCCCTCCACTTT. As protein: CASSGLTSSARSPLHF. The rearrangement uses TRBV27 and TRBJ1-6; D ambiguous. The CDR3 covers 16 residues. Germline assignment: CDR1 MNHEY and CDR2 SMNVEV (reference sequence). Trimming removed 5 bases from V and 10 bases from J, with 21 bases in between.

CDR3 nucleotide sequence: TGTGCCAGCAGCGTAGAAGGTAGCGGCATCTACGAGCAGTACTTC. Translated: CASSVEGSGIYEQYF. The chain joins TRBV9 to TRBJ2-7; tentatively, D is TRBD2 (6 bases). Germline lookup yields CDR1 SGDLS and CDR2 YYNGEE. The length of the CDR3 is 15 residues. Trimming removed 0 bases at V and 3 bases at J, with 13 bases between.

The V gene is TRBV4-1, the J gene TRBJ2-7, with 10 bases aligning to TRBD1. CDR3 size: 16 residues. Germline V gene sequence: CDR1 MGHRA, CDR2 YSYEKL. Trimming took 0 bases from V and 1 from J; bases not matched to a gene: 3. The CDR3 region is CASSQDGDRGSYEQYF. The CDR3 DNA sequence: TGCGCCAGCAGCCAAGATGGGGACAGGGGTTCCTACGAGCAGTACTTC.

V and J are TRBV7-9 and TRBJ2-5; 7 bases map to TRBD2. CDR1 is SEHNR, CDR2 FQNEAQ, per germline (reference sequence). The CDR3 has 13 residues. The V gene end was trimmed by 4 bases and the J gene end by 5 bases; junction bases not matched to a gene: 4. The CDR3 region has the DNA TGTGCCAGCAGCTGGGGGGGGATGGAGACCCAGTACTTC. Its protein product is CASSWGGMETQYF. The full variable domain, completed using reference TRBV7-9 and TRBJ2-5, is DTGVSQNPRHKITKRGQNVTFRCDPISEHNRLYWYRQTLGQGPEFLTYFQNEAQLEKSRLLSDRFSAERPKGSFSTLEIQRTEQGDSAMYLCASSWGGMETQYFGPGTRLLVL.

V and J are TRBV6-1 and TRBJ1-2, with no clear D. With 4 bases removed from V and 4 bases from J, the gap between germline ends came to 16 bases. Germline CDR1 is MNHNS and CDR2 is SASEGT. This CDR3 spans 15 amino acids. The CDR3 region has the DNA TGTGCCAGCAGTGTGGTTCACTTTGAGAGCTATGGCTACACCTTC. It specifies CASSVVHFESYGYTF.

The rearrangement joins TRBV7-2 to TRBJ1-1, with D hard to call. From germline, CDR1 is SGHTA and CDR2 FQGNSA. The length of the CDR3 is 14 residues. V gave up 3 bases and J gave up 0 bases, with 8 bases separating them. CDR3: CASSFDYMNTEAFF. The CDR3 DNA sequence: TGTGCCAGCAGCTTCGACTATATGAACACTGAAGCTTTCTTT. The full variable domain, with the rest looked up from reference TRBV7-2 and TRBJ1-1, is GAGVSQSPSNKVTEKGKDVELRCDPISGHTALYWYRQSLGQGLEFLIYFQGNSAPDKSGLPSDRFSAERTGGSVSTLTIQRTQQEDSAVYLCASSFDYMNTEAFFGQGTRLTVV.

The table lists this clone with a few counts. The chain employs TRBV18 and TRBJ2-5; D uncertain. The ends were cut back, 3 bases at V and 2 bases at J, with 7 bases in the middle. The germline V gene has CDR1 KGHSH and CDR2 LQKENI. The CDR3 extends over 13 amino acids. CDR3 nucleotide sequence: TGTGCCAGCTCACCGAGAAATCAAGAGACCCAGTACTTC. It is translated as CASSPRNQETQYF. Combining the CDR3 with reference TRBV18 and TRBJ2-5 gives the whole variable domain NAGVMQNPRHLVRRRGQEARLRCSPMKGHSHVYWYRQLPEEGLKFMVYLQKENIIDESGMPKERFSAEFPKEGPSILRIQQVVRGDSAAYFCASSPRNQETQYFGPGTRLLVL.

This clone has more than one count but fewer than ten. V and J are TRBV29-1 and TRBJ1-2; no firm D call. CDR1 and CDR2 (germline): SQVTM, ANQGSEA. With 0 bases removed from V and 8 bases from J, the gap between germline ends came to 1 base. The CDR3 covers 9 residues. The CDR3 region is CSVEEGYTF. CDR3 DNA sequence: TGCAGCGTTGAAGAGGGCTACACCTTC. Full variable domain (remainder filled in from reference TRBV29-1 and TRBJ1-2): SAVISQKPSRDICQRGTSLTIQCQVDSQVTMMFWYRQQPGQSLTLIATANQGSEATYESGFVIDKFPISRPNLTFSTLTVSNMSPEDSSIYLCSVEEGYTFGSGTRLTVV.

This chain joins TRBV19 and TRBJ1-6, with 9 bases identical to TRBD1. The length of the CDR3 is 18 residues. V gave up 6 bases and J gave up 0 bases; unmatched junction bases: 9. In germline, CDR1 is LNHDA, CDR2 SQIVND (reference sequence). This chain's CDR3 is CASSTYGTGSSYNSPLHF. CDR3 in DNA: TGTGCCAGTAGCACCTACGGGACAGGGAGCTCCTATAATTCACCCCTCCACTTT.

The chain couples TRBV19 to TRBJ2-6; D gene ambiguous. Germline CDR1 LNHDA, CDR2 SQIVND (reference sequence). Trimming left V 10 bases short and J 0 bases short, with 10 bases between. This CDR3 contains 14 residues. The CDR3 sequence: CATLGSSGANVLTF. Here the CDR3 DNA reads TGTGCCACCCTTGGAAGCTCTGGGGCCAACGTCCTGACTTTC.

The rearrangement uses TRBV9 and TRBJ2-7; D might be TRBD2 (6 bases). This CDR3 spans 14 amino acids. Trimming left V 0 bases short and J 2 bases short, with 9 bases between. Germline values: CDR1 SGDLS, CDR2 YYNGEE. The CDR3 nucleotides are TGTGCCAGCAGCGTAGGCGGGGTACCCTACGAGCAGTACTTC. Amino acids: CASSVGGVPYEQYF.

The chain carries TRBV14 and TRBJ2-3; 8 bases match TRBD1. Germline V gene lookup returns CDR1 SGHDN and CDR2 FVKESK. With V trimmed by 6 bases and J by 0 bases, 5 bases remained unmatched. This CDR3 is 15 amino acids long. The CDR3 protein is CASRSTGESTDTQYF. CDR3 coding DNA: TGTGCCAGCAGATCGACAGGGGAAAGCACAGATACGCAGTATTTT.